This TCR beta chain was sequenced in a study of T cells after yellow fever vaccination (dated by TCRdb to about 2019). In the study overall: The SMART-Seq v4 Ultra Low Input RNA kit was used to prepare libraries from fractions with low cell numbers. To track T-cell clones before and after primary and booster YFV17D yellow fever vaccination, bulk TCR alpha and beta repertoires were sequenced longitudinally. Two healthy male donors made up the cohort, one aged 18 to 29 years and the other aged 30 to 40 years. Bulk PBMC replicates and cell subsets were isolated from blood drawn at multiple timepoints before and after both primary and secondary immunization.

TCR cDNA was synthesized by 5'RACE template switching, which introduced a universal primer site and unique molecular identifiers. Priming of cDNA synthesis was performed from both the TCR alpha and TCR beta constant segments. Library amplification used two PCR steps, and the second PCR step added sample barcodes and sequencing adapters. Sequencing of libraries was done on Illumina HiSeq 2500 (2x100 bp) or NovaSeq (2x150 bp). The paper's processing steps were these. MIGEC was used to demultiplex reads and collapse the reads into UMI consensus sequences, and MiXCR was used for V(D)J alignment. Using edgeR on replicate PBMC samples, clonotypes were called vaccine-responding if FDR was below 0.01 and the log2 fold change was above 5 up to day 15. Each bulk clonotype was labeled CD4 or CD8 based on which sequenced repertoire, CD4 or CD8, contained the clonotype at higher abundance. The public reads were reprocessed in TCRdb via fastp at Q25 and MiXCR, keeping in-frame beta chains. Identical CDR3 protein sequences are pooled into one entry, listed with their most common genes and DNA. The V and J calls follow TCRdb's processing rather than the paper's. The sample data list 450,000 to 650,000 distinct CDR3 sequences, and roughly a fifth of these were observed just once. Of the sample, around 17% is held by the ten largest clones.

Of note for this clonotype: The antigen this receptor binds is unknown. Base qualities are not provided; no much larger clone lies one nucleotide away.

The sample's treatment or condition label, in plain terms: live attenuated yellow fever vaccine strain. At each blood-draw timepoint, two biological replicates of bulk PBMCs were obtained. PBMCs were isolated from peripheral blood using a standard Ficoll-Paque protocol. TriZol was used to extract RNA from bulk PBMCs, from CD4 and CD8 fractions, and from dextramer-positive and dextramer-negative fractions. V loses 11 bases at its end and J loses 4 bases; junction bases beyond the gene matches: 7. Via the germline V gene, CDR1 is ENHRY and CDR2 SYGVKD. The CDR3 contains 13 residues, cysteine and phenylalanine counted. Kept here is only the CDR3 DNA, which spans 39 bases and is read in frame from base 1. Broader findings and caveats from the paper: A small fraction of clonotypes appeared in both the CD4 and CD8 compartments, likely as a result of convergent recombination. The secondary T-cell response was found to be weaker but faster than the primary response, with a peak reached on day 5 rather than on day 15. Because only a couple of donors were included in the study, the extent to which the findings can be generalized is limited. Most clones expanded after primary vaccination were re-detected after the booster (almost 98% of CD4 and approximately 88% of CD8), suggesting broad memory maintenance. Computational filtering was required because FACS-sorted repertoires could contain abundant contaminating clonotypes from the bulk population.

This clonotype was sampled from a man in his late teens or twenties who received the YFV17D yellow fever vaccine. The chain was built from TRBV10-3 and TRBJ1-3; 8 nucleotides in the junction match TRBD1. Sequenced material: PBMCs, taken roughly 20 days after the first yellow fever vaccination. Read as DNA, the sequence is TGTGCCGTCGATGGGACAGGAGGAAACACCATATATTTT. It specifies CAVDGTGGNTIYF.